The T cell receptor beta chain under discussion was sequenced for a study of shared clonotypes between healthy human individuals. Whole-study context: Researchers drew samples from a couple of women and a few men aged 18 to 49. Study-level findings and limits: Sampling used blood alone; tissue repertoires probably differ.

Some clones are missing from TCRdb's copy, which holds only in-frame ones; the method was immunoSEQ multiplex PCR. The sample shows approximately 500,000 clones, 70% to 85% of them seen only once. The germline CDR1 and CDR2 sequences are MDHEN and SYDVKM. Trimming removed 10 bases from V and 6 bases from J; junction bases left unmatched: 12. There are 13 residues in the CDR3. The table lists this clone with a few counts. Its cognate antigen is unknown. For genomic DNA, unsorted samples relied on about 90 million PBMCs. The J gene is TRBJ2-7, the V gene TRBV28, with TRBD1 matching over 7 bases. The sequence was obtained from a woman aged 40 to 50 in good health. Some clones in this sample may be carry-over from other donors' samples. Specimen: PBMCs. For the CDR3, the DNA is TGTGCCACAGCCCGAGACAGGGTTGCCGAGCAGTACTTC. Residues: CATARDRVAEQYF.